This T cell receptor (beta chain) was identified during a study of cytomegalovirus exposure and HLA in healthy donors (TCRdb year 2017). A note on the overall study: According to an earlier analysis of 587 of the donors, 150 million to 200 million T cells yielded roughly 110 million unique TCR beta sequences and approximately 300 Gb of sequence data. An early release that covered 500 to 800 HLA-typed donors contained approximately 320 gigabases of sequencing data and tens of millions of unique TCR sequences. Of the 398 genotyped donors, about 80% fell in the genetic ancestry cluster associated with self-reported Caucasian donors. The study aimed to test whether cataloging public T cell receptors could reveal signatures of past pathogen exposure. The study profiled the T cell repertoires of hundreds of subjects by immunosequencing and related them to cytomegalovirus serostatus. A separate validation cohort of roughly 130 different subjects was used in addition to the approximately 700-subject first cohort. The study combined high-throughput TCR immunosequencing, statistical association of individual TCRs with disease status, and machine learning to predict cytomegalovirus infection status. A later analysis re-examined previously published TCR beta repertoires from about 670 donors and added high-resolution HLA genotyping to investigate patterns of TCR occurrence. The later analysis used no new phenotypic data to find candidate immune exposures, relying instead on TCR beta sequences and their occurrence across donors. To decide whether each TCR beta V gene segment behaved as functional or pseudogenic, an earlier analysis of some 540 of the donors relied on high-throughput TCR beta sequencing. Alongside the repertoire data, information on donor age, sex, ethnicity and CMV serostatus was compiled. Genome-wide SNP genotypes for about 60% of the roughly 670 donors were used in a later genetic analysis, which treated that subset as a discovery cohort. Every discovery cohort repertoire had been produced on one sequencing platform. Both class I and class II loci were covered by HLA typing, at four-digit resolution. Typing coverage varied by locus: roughly 629-630 donors for A, B, C, DRB1 and DQB1; more than 500 for DQA1; more than 600 for DPA1; roughly 450 for DPB1. Roughly 5 DR-DQ haplotypes were treated as single units for association and clustering because of strong linkage in the cohort. On average, roughly 240,000 unique TCR beta nucleotide sequences were sequenced per donor among some 420 genotyped donors of the cohort, with 15% to 20% of those sequences being non-productive. Summary of the overall study and its limitations: In a later analysis, HLA-associated TCR beta chains were found to be more clonally expanded and to have lower generation probabilities than equally common non-associated chains. When HLA alleles, especially DR and DQ, strongly co-occurred, attributing TCR associations to individual alleles was difficult. Correlated functional status among segregating V segments might be attributable to linkage disequilibrium, but an unknown experimental factor could not be ruled out. The only immune exposure information available for the cohort was CMV serostatus. A later genetic analysis reported fewer N-insertions in productive TCRs among donors in an Asian-associated ancestry cluster than the approximately 670-donor mean. Because the 87-base-pair reads could not distinguish some IMGT-functional V segments, including TRBV6-2 and TRBV6-3, those segments were excluded. According to a later analysis, parvovirus B19, influenza, CMV and Epstein-Barr virus appeared linked to several top co-occurrence clusters. Broadly in line with IMGT annotations, most TCR beta V segments showed up in productive rearrangements about 87% or about 30% of the time in an earlier analysis of 450 to 750 of the donors. In a later analysis, TCR association rates were found to vary across HLA loci, with the most associated TCRs seen for DRB1 alleles and the fewest for HLA-C alleles. V-gene and J-gene trimming of TCR beta chains was associated with a missense DCLRE1C variant in a later genetic analysis, and the association was replicated in an independent cohort. Because some donors lacked HLA typing at each locus, the association tests relied only on the typed subset. The study gave a list of 150 to 200 TCR beta chains associated with cytomegalovirus. Only TCR beta chains were sequenced in this cohort, and the absence of alpha or paired-chain data limited detectable features. Sequencing depth was assumed to be roughly uniform across donors in the presence/absence analyses, though that assumption may not hold. In a later analysis, around 17,000 TCR beta sequences were associated with specific HLA alleles at a false discovery rate of 0.05. The sequencing pipeline was judged likely to have produced a cluster of highly shared sequence variants as a technical artifact. In both the original and validation cohorts, the classifier was reported to diagnose cytomegalovirus status with high specificity and sensitivity. The authors suggested that the approach could potentially be generalized to other disease states and immunological phenotypes. Because counts were too low, under 20 rarely observed V segments, including chromosome 9 orphons, were left out of the earlier analysis of a few hundred of the donors. Most TCR sequences were observed very rarely across donors, whereas some public TCRs were present in many individuals. Most CMV-associated TCR beta chains appeared to be HLA-restricted in a later analysis, and the HLA associations seemed to be driven largely by CMV exposure. A further reported finding was that TCR beta sequences accurately predicted the HLA-A and HLA-B alleles for most subjects in the first cohort. In vitro tests confirmed that a few of the cytomegalovirus-associated TCR beta chains recognize cytomegalovirus antigens.

Relative to germline, V is 1 base shorter and J is 1 base shorter, with 12 bases between their ends. The CDR3 covers 15 residues, taking in both the cysteine and the phenylalanine. Kept here is only the CDR3 DNA, which spans 45 bases and is read in frame from base 1. Sequences SGHRS (CDR1) and YFSETQ (CDR2) are obtained from the germline V gene. Points on this clone: It lacks a known antigen. It has no much larger one-base neighbor in the sample; base qualities were not kept.

The cohort comprised more than 550 healthy bone marrow donors. At the time of sampling, all cohort members were nominally healthy, though unrecorded immune exposures were likely present. The donor tested CMV seropositive, placing the donor among the 290 or so seropositive members of the cohort. A peripheral blood sample was collected from each donor, and TCR beta sequencing was performed on peripheral blood mononuclear cells. The Qiagen DNeasy Blood Extraction Kit was used to extract genomic DNA from the blood cell samples. The library was produced with the immunoSEQ multiplex PCR assay. The multiplex PCR relied on a mix of 60 forward primers for TCR Vbeta segments and 13 reverse primers for TCR Jbeta segments. A multiplex PCR assay on genomic DNA amplified the CDR3 region of rearranged TCR beta genes. On the Illumina HiSeq System, the amplified TCR beta libraries were sequenced as 87-base-pair reads. The source study handled its data this way. Across the 600 to 700 repertoires, a later analysis counted 80 million or so unique TCR beta chains, 9 million to 14 million of which were shared by at least two donors. Raw reads were error-corrected and collapsed into unique sequences by a nearest-neighbor algorithm in which closely related sequences were merged to remove PCR and sequencing errors. Alignment of CDR3 sequences to IMGT reference sequences was used to assign V, D and J gene segments. For a sequence to be retained, a match of at least six nucleotides to both a V gene segment and a J gene segment was required. A rearrangement was called productive if the CDR3 had no stop codons and remained in frame with V and J, and every other rearrangement was called non-productive. Following IMGT convention, CDR3 was defined as the stretch from the second conserved V-encoded cysteine up to the conserved J-encoded phenylalanine. Sequences without an unambiguous match to a single V gene segment were excluded from the earlier analysis of almost 600 of the donors. An earlier analysis of about 600 of the donors called V segments functional above 56.7% productive rearrangements and segregating when the between-donor standard deviation exceeded 5%. To diagnose cytomegalovirus status from the catalog of TCR beta chain sequences, a statistical classification framework was built. A later analysis assigned V and J genes by comparing TCR nucleotide sequences with IMGT/GENE-DB human TR gene sequences. In a later analysis, CDR3 sequences and most-parsimonious VDJ recombination scenarios were assigned using the TCRdist pipeline. In a later analysis, every TCR beta chain was defined by the combination of its CDR3 amino acid sequence and its V-gene family, and reads without a unique V-gene family were dropped. To address suspected cross-contamination and a sequencing artifact, a later analysis removed some 620 highly shared, low-generation-probability nucleotide sequences. For each public chain, a later analysis derived a clonal expansion index from normalized ranks of inferred template counts within each repertoire. In a later analysis, generation probabilities were computed using a VDJ recombination model fitted to out-of-frame rearrangements, and the results were checked against IGoR. In a later analysis, hypergeometric tests were used to score TCR-TCR, TCR-HLA and TCR-CMV co-occurrence, with a repertoire-size bias correction applied to TCR pairs. In a later analysis, false discovery rates were estimated by permuting HLA or CMV assignments 20 times. A later analysis grouped co-occurring TCRs with DBSCAN, adding TCRdist sequence similarity when clustering within HLA-allele-positive subsets. Co-occurrence clustering excluded repertoires with fewer than 30,000 or more than 120,000 public chains, plus five with anomalous nucleotide sharing. TCRdb's version of the immuneACCESS table is confined to in-frame rearrangements and falls short of the full clone set. An unresolved V gene accounts for under half of the shortfall where checked; the remainder is of unknown origin. V and J calls and clone size are copied from that table; D and trimming were computed from the DNA. The sample data list around 100,000 clones, and more than 70% of these were observed just once. The ten largest clones capture 4% to 5.5% of the sample.

Rearrangement joined TRBV5-1 to TRBJ2-7; too little of a D gene remains to name it. This TCR derives from a male donor in good health and CMV-seropositive. Sequencing input: PBMCs. The DNA reads as follows: TGCGCCAGCAGCTTGCTCTCTATACCGTCCTACGAGCAGTACTTC. The resulting protein is CASSLLSIPSYEQYF.